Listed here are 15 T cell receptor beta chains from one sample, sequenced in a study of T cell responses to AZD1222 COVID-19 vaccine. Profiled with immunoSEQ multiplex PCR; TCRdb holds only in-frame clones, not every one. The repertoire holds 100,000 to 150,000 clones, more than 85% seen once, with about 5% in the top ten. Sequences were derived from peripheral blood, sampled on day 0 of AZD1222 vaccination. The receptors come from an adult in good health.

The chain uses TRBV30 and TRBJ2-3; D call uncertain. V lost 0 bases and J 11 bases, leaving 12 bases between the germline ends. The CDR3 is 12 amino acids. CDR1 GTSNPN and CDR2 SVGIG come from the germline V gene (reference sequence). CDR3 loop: CAWSVDLDGQYF. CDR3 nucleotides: TGTGCCTGGAGTGTAGACCTAGACGGGCAGTATTTT.

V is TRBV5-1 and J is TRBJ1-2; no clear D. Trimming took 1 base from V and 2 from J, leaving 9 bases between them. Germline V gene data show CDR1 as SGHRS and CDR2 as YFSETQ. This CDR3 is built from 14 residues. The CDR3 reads CASSLMSENYGYTF. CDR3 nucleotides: TGCGCCAGCAGCTTGATGTCAGAAAACTATGGCTACACCTTC.

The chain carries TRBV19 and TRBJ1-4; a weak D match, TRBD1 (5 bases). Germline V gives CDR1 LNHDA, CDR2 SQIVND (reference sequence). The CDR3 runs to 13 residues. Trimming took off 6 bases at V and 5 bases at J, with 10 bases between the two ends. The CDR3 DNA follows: TGTGCCAGTAGGGGACGGCTAAATGAAAAACTGTTTTTT. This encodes CASRGRLNEKLFF.

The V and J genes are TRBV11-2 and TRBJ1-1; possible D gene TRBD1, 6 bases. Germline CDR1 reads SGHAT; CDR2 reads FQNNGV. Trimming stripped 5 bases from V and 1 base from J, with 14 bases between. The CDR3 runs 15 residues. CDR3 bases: TGTGCCAGCAGCCCCGCCGGGACAAAGAACACTGAAGCTTTCTTT. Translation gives CASSPAGTKNTEAFF.

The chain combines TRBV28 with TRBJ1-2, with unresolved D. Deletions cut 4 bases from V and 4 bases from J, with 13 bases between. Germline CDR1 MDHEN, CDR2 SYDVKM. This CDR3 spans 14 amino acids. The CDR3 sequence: CASSSPGLLYGYTF. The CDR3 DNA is TGTGCCAGCAGTTCCCCGGGCCTCCTCTATGGCTACACCTTC.

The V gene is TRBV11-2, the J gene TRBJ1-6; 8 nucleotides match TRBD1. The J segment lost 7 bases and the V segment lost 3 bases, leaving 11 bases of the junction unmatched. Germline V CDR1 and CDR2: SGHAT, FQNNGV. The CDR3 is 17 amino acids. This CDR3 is CASSFWAWDRQNSPLHF. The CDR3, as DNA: TGTGCCAGCAGCTTTTGGGCCTGGGACAGGCAGAATTCACCCCTCCACTTT.

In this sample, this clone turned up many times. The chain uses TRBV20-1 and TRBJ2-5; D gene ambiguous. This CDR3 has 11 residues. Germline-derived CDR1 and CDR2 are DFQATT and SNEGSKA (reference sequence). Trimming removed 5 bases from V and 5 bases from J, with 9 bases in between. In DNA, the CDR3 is TGCAGTGCTGGACCCAGGGAGACCCAGTACTTC. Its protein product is CSAGPRETQYF.

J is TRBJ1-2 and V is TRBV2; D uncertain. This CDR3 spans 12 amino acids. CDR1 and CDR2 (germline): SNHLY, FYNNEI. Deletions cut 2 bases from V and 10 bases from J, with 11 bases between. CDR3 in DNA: TGTGCCAGCAGTGAAATGAGAGTAGACTACACCTTC. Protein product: CASSEMRVDYTF.

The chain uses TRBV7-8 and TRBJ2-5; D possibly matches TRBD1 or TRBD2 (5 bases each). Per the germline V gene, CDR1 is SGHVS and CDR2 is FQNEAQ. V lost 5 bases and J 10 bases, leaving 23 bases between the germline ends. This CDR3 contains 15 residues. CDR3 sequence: CASSEGPSGTRDQYF. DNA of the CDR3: TGTGCCAGCAGCGAAGGGCCTTCTGGGACCCGAGACCAGTACTTC.

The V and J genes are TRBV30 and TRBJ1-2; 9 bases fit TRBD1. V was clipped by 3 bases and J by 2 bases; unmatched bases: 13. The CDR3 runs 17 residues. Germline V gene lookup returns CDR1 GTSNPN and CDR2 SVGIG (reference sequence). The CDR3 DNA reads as TGTGCCTGGAGGAAAGGACAGGGGATGGGGGCCAACTATGGCTACACCTTC. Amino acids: CAWRKGQGMGANYGYTF.

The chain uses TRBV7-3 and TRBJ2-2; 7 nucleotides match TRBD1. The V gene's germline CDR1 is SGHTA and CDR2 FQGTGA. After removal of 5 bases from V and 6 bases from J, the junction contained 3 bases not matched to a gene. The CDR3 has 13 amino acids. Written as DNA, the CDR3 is TGTGCCAGCAGCGTCACAGGGGCCGGGGAGCTGTTTTTT. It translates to CASSVTGAGELFF.

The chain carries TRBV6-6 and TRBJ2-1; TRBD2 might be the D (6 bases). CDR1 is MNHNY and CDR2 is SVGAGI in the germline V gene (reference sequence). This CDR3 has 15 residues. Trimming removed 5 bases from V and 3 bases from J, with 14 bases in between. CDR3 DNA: TGTGCCAGCAGTGATGCTAGCGAATACTACAATGAGCAGTTCTTC. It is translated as CASSDASEYYNEQFF.

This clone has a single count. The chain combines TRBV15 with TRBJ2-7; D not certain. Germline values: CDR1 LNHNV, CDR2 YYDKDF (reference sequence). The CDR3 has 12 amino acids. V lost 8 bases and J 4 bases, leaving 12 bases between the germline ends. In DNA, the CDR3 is TGTGCCACCCAGGAGACTGGGTACGAGCAGTACTTC. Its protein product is CATQETGYEQYF.

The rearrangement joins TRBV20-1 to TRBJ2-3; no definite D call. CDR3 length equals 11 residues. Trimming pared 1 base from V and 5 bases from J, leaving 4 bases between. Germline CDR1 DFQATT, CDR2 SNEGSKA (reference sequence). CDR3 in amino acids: CSARVVDTQYF. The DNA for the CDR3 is TGCAGTGCTAGAGTGGTAGATACGCAGTATTTT.

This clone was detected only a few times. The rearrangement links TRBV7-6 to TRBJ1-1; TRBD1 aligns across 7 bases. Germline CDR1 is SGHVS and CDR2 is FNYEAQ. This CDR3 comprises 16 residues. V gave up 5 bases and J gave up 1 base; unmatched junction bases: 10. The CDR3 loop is CASSADRAEKNTEAFF. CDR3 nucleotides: TGTGCCAGCAGCGCAGACAGGGCTGAGAAGAACACTGAAGCTTTCTTT.